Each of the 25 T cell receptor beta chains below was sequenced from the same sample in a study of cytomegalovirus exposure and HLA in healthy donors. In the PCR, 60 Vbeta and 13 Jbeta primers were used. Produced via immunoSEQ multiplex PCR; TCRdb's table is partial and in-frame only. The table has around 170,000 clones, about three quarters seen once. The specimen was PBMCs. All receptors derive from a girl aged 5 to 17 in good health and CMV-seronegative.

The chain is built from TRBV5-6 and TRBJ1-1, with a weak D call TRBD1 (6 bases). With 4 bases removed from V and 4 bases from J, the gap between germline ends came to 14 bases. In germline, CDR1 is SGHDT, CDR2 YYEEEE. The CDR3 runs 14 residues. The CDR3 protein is CASSPGGGLTEAFF. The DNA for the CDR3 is TGTGCCAGCAGCCCGGGCGGGGGGCTCACTGAAGCTTTCTTT. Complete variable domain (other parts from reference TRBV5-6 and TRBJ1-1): DAGVTQSPTHLIKTRGQQVTLRCSPKSGHDTVSWYQQALGQGPQFIFQYYEEEERQRGNFPDRFSGHQFPNYSSELNVNALLLGDSALYLCASSPGGGLTEAFFGQGTRLTVV.

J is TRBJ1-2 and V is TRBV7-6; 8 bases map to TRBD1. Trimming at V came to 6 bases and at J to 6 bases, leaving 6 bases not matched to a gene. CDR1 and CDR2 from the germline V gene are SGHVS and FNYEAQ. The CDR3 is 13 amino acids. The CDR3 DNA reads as TGTGCCAGCAGTCCGACAGGGGCCCATGGCTACACCTTC. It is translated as CASSPTGAHGYTF.

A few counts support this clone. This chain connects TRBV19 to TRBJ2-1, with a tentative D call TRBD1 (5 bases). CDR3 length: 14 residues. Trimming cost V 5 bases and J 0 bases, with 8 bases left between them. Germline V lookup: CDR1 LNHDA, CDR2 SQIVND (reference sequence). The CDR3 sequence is CASSQGSSYNEQFF. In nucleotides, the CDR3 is TGTGCCAGTAGTCAGGGCAGCTCCTACAATGAGCAGTTCTTC.

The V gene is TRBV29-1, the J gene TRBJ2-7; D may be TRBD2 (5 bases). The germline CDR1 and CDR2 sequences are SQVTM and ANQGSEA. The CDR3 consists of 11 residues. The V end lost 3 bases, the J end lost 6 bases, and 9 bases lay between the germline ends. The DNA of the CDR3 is TGCAGCGTTGACCCTGGAGGCGAGCAGTACTTC. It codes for CSVDPGGEQYF.

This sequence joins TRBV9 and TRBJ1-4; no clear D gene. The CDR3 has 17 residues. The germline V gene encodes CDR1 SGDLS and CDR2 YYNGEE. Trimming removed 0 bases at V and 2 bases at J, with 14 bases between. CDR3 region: CASSVEGSGNTNEKLFF. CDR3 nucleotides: TGTGCCAGCAGCGTAGAAGGGTCCGGGAATACTAATGAAAAACTGTTTTTT.

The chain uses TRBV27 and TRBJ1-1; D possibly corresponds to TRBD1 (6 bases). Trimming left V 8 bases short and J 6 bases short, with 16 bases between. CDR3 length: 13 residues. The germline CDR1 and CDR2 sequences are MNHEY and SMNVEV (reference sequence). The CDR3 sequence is CASARGTSPEAFF. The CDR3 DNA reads TGTGCCAGCGCCAGGGGCACCTCACCTGAAGCTTTCTTT.

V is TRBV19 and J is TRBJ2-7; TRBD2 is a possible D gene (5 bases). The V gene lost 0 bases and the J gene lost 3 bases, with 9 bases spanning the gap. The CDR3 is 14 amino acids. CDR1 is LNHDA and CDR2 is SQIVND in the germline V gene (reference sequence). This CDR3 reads CASSIDLEGYEQYF. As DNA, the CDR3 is TGTGCCAGTAGTATAGATCTTGAGGGCTACGAGCAGTACTTC.

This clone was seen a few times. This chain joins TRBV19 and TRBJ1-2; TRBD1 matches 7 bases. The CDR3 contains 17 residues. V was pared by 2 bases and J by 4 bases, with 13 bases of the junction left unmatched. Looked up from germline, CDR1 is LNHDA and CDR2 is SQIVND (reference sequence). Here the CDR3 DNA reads TGTGCCAGTAGTATAATTGGACAGGACATGTACGTCTATGGCTACACCTTC. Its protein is CASSIIGQDMYVYGYTF.

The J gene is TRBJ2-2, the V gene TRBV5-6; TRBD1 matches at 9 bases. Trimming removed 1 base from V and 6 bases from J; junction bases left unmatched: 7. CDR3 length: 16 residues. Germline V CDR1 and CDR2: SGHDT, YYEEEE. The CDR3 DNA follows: TGTGCCAGCAGCTTGACCGGGACAGGGCATTCCGGGGAGCTGTTTTTT. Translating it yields CASSLTGTGHSGELFF. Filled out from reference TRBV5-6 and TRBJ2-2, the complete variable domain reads DAGVTQSPTHLIKTRGQQVTLRCSPKSGHDTVSWYQQALGQGPQFIFQYYEEEERQRGNFPDRFSGHQFPNYSSELNVNALLLGDSALYLCASSLTGTGHSGELFFGEGSRLTVL.

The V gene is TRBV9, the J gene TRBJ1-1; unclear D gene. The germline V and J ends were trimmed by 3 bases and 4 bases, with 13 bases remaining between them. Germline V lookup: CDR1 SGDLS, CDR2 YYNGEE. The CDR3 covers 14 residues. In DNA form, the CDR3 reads TGTGCCAGCAGCGGGTTACAGAAAGGCACTGAAGCTTTCTTT. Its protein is CASSGLQKGTEAFF.

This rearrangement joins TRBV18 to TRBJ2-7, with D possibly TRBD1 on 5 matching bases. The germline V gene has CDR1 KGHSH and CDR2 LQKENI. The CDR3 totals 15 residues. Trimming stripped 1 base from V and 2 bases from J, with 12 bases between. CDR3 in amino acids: CASSPLGHGAYEQYF. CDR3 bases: TGTGCCAGCTCACCACTCGGACACGGAGCCTACGAGCAGTACTTC.

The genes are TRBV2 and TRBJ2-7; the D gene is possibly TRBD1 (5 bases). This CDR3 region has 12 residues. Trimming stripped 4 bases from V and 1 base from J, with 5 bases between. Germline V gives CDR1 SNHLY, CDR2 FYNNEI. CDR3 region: CASSGQSYEQYF. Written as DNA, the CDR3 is TGTGCCAGCAGTGGACAGTCCTACGAGCAGTACTTC.

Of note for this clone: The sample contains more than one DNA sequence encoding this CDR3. Here the CDR3 reads CASSYGREAFF. In DNA form, the CDR3 reads TGTGCCAGCAGTTACGGCCGTGAAGCTTTCTTT. The chain links TRBV6-5 to TRBJ1-1; no clear D gene. V dropped 2 bases and J dropped 7 bases, with 5 bases sitting between them. Germline CDR1 is MNHEY and CDR2 is SVGAGI. The CDR3 sequence is 11 residues long.

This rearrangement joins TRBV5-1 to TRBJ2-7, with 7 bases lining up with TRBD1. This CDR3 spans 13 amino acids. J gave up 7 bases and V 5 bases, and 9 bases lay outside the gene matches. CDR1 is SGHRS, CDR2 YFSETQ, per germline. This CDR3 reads CASSLGTAEEQYF. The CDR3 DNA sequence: TGCGCCAGCAGTTTAGGGACAGCGGAGGAGCAGTACTTC.

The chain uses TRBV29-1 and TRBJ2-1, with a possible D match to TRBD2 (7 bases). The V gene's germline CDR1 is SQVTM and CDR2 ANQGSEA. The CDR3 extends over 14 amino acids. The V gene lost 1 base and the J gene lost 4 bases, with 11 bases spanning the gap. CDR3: CSVEAGGPYNEQFF. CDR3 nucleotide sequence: TGCAGCGTTGAAGCGGGGGGCCCTTACAATGAGCAGTTCTTC.

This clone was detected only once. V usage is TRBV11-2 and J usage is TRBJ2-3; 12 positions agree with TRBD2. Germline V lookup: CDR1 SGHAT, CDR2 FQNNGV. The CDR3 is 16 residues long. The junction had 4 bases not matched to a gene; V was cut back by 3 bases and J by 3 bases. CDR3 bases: TGTGCCAGCAGCTTCCGACTAGCGGGGGTGACAGATACGCAGTATTTT. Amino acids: CASSFRLAGVTDTQYF. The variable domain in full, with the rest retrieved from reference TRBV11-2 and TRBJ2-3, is EAGVAQSPRYKIIEKRQSVAFWCNPISGHATLYWYQQILGQGPKLLIQFQNNGVVDDSQLPKDRFSAERLKGVDSTLKIQPAKLEDSAVYLCASSFRLAGVTDTQYFGPGTRLTVL.

The CDR3 spells CASGRQAIGTEAFF. The CDR3 nucleotides read TGTGCCAGCGGGAGACAGGCAATTGGCACTGAAGCTTTCTTT. The V call is TRBV5-4, the J call TRBJ1-1, with D perhaps matching TRBD1 (6 bases). Trimming stripped 7 bases from V and 4 bases from J, with 17 bases between. This CDR3 spans 14 amino acids. Germline values: CDR1 SGHNT, CDR2 YYREEE (reference sequence).

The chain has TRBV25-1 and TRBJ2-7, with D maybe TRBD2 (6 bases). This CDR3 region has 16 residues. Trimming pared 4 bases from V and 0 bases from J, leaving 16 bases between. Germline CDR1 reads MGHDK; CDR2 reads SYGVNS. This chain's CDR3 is CASSGGERSSSYEQYF. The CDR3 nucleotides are TGTGCCAGCAGTGGGGGGGAGCGATCAAGCTCCTACGAGCAGTACTTC.

The CDR3 region is CASRRTGLTQETQYF. In DNA, the CDR3 is TGTGCCAGCAGACGGACAGGGTTAACACAAGAGACCCAGTACTTC. The chain links TRBV7-6 to TRBJ2-5; the match to TRBD1 covers 8 bases. Trimming removed 6 bases from V and 2 bases from J; junction bases left unmatched: 8. Germline assignment: CDR1 SGHVS and CDR2 FNYEAQ. This CDR3 is 15 amino acids long.

CDR3 in amino acids: CASSSRGRVGTDTQYF. In nucleotides, the CDR3 is TGTGCCAGCAGCTCGAGGGGGCGGGTGGGCACAGATACGCAGTATTTT. This rearrangement joins TRBV7-9 to TRBJ2-3; 7 bases agree with TRBD1. The CDR3 has 16 residues. Germline V lookup: CDR1 SEHNR, CDR2 FQNEAQ (reference sequence). V lost 4 bases, J lost 1 base, and 8 bases stayed unmatched.

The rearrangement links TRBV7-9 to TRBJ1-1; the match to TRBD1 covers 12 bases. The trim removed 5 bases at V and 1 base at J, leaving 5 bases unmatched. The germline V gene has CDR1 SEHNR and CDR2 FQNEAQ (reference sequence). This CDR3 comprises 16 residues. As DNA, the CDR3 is TGTGCCAGCAGCACATGGGACAGGGGGCAGAACACTGAAGCTTTCTTT. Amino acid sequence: CASSTWDRGQNTEAFF.

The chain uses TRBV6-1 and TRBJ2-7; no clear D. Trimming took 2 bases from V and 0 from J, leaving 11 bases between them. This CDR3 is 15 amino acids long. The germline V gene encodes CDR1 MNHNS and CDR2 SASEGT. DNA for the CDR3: TGTGCCAGCAGTGAAACCCCGTCAGGCTCCTACGAGCAGTACTTC. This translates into CASSETPSGSYEQYF.

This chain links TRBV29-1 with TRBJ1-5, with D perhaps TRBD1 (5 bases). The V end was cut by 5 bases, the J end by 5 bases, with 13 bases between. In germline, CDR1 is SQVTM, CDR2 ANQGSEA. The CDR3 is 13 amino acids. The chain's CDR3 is CSVSEGSDQPQHF. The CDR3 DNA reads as TGCAGCGTTTCGGAGGGGTCGGATCAGCCCCAGCATTTT.

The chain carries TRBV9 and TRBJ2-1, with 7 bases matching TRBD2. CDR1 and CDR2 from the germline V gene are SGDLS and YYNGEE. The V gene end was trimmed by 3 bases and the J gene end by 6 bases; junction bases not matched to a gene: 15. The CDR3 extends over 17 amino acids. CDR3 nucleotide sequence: TGTGCCAGCAGCGCCCCCCGAGCGGGACCGCAATCCAATGAGCAGTTCTTC. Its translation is CASSAPRAGPQSNEQFF.

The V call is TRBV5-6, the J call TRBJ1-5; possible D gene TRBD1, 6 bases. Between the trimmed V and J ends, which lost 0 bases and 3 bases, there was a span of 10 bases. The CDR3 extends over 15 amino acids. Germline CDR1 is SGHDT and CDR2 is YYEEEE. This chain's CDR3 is CASSLVGGDNQPQHF. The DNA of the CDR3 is TGTGCCAGCAGCTTGGTAGGGGGGGACAATCAGCCCCAGCATTTT.